This record looks at one TCR beta chain sequence and its context. Its antigen is still unknown. The CDR3 runs 12 residues. Germline assignment: CDR1 SGHNT and CDR2 YYREEE (reference sequence). V was shortened by 4 bases and J by 4 bases, with 8 bases between the two germline ends. As to treatment: approximately 9-day PBMC culture with coronavirus spike peptide pools or control peptides (ViraFEST assay). CD4+ T cells that had been cultured provided DNA sequenced with the Oncomine TCR Beta short-read assay. Via MiXCR, TCRdb re-called the PCR reads, giving one row per CDR3 protein. The data contain some 11,000 distinct CDR3 sequences, around half of them seen just once; the ten biggest clones take up 21%. This record comes from a study of vaccination and CD4 T cells after COVID-19.

Sequenced sample: CD4+ T cells from blood, cultured in vitro. The receptor was isolated from a human donor who had recovered from COVID-19. The chain carries TRBV5-4 and TRBJ1-2; D is uncertain. The CDR3 spells CASSREAYGYTF. CDR3 coding DNA: TGTGCCAGCAGCAGAGAAGCCTATGGCTACACCTTC.